Listed below are T cell receptor beta chains from one sample, sequenced in a study of cytomegalovirus exposure and HLA in healthy donors. Clones were read by immunoSEQ multiplex PCR, and TCRdb kept only the in-frame ones, dropping some. The sample includes roughly 100,000 clones, around 72% of them seen just once. The sequenced material came from PBMCs. These receptor sequences come from a male donor in good health and CMV-seronegative. The CDR3 runs from the conserved cysteine through the conserved F or W. Fields, in order: D gene, V gene, CDR3 length, clone size, J gene, CDR3 protein, CDR3 DNA. A D gene is named only where the DNA matches it firmly. Clone size appears in some rows only: once, few, many, or a class for an expanded clone.

-	TRBV11-3	14	-	TRBJ2-5	CASSREAGQETQYF	TGTGCCAGCAGCAGAGAGGCGGGCCAAGAGACCCAGTACTTC
TRBD1	TRBV11-3	15	-	TRBJ1-4	CASAPRDRPIEKLFF	TGTGCCAGCGCTCCCAGGGACAGACCCATCGAAAAACTGTTTTTT
TRBD2	TRBV5-8	16	once	TRBJ2-3	CASSLAGRSGADTQYF	TGTGCCAGCAGCTTGGCCGGGAGGTCTGGGGCAGATACGCAGTATTTT
TRBD2	TRBV11-3	15	few	TRBJ2-5	CASSLVGLAEETQYF	TGTGCCAGCAGCTTAGTAGGTCTAGCGGAAGAGACCCAGTACTTC
-	TRBV27	17	-	TRBJ2-1	CASSPQGLGLNYNEQFF	TGTGCCAGCAGTCCCCAGGGCTTGGGACTCAACTACAATGAGCAGTTCTTC
TRBD2	TRBV7-9	14	many	TRBJ2-1	CASGTSGRFDEQFF	TGTGCCAGCGGAACTAGCGGAAGGTTCGATGAGCAGTTCTTC
TRBD1	TRBV30	14	-	TRBJ2-5	CAWSSVTGKETQYF	TGTGCCTGGAGTTCCGTGACAGGGAAAGAGACCCAGTACTTC
TRBD2	TRBV9	19	-	TRBJ2-1	CASSFQGGLGTSGFREQFF	TGTGCCAGCAGTTTCCAAGGGGGTCTCGGGACTAGCGGTTTCAGGGAGCAGTTCTTC
-	TRBV11-2	16	-	TRBJ2-5	CASSLVASAVRETQYF	TGTGCCAGCAGCTTAGTAGCTAGCGCAGTACGGGAGACCCAGTACTTC
TRBD1	TRBV5-1	14	-	TRBJ2-3	CASSLDRGADTQYF	TGCGCCAGCAGCTTGGACAGGGGAGCGGATACGCAGTATTTT
-	TRBV28	18	-	TRBJ1-5	CASSLMASRSTSNQPQHF	TGTGCCAGCAGTTTAATGGCCTCTCGGAGCACTAGCAATCAGCCCCAGCATTTT
TRBD1	TRBV19	17	-	TRBJ1-5	CASSSPLDRVDGQPQHF	TGTGCCAGTAGTAGCCCTTTAGACAGGGTGGACGGTCAGCCCCAGCATTTT
-	TRBV7-6	14	-	TRBJ2-5	CASSLGPVQETQYF	TGTGCCAGCAGCTTAGGTCCAGTCCAAGAGACCCAGTACTTC
TRBD1	TRBV6-1	15	few	TRBJ2-2	CASSSRTGESGELFF	TGTGCCAGCAGTTCAAGGACAGGGGAGTCCGGGGAGCTGTTTTTT
-	TRBV7-3	13	once	TRBJ2-4	CASSPNGGLIQYF	TGTGCCAGCAGCCCCAACGGGGGGCTCATTCAGTACTTC
-	TRBV27	15	few	TRBJ1-5	CASSLSFIPDQPQHF	TGTGCCAGCAGTTTATCGTTTATCCCAGATCAGCCCCAGCATTTT
-	TRBV5-6	16	many	TRBJ1-1	CASSLGGGGGGTEAFF	TGTGCCAGCAGCTTGGGGGGGGGTGGCGGGGGCACTGAAGCTTTCTTT
-	TRBV30	11	-	TRBJ1-2	CAWRTISGYTF	TGTGCCTGGAGGACAATCAGCGGCTACACCTTC
-	TRBV11-3	15	-	TRBJ2-3	CASSLEGASTDTQYF	TGTGCCAGCAGCTTAGAGGGGGCGAGCACAGATACGCAGTATTTT
-	TRBV4-2	15	-	TRBJ2-2	CASSPTPQNTGELFF	TGTGCCAGCAGCCCAACACCCCAAAACACCGGGGAGCTGTTTTTT
-	TRBV6-5	14	-	TRBJ2-2	CASSYAGFTGELFF	TGTGCCAGCAGTTACGCGGGGTTCACCGGGGAGCTGTTTTTT
-	TRBV11-3	15	-	TRBJ1-1	CASSLGIRANTEAFF	TGTGCCAGCAGCTTAGGTATCAGGGCGAACACTGAAGCTTTCTTT
TRBD1	TRBV6-5	15	once	TRBJ1-2	CASSPSRGWASGYTF	TGTGCCAGCAGTCCGTCCAGGGGGTGGGCAAGTGGCTACACCTTC
-	TRBV27	17	-	TRBJ1-5	CASSLFFTTEGDQPQHF	TGTGCCAGCAGTTTATTTTTTACCACAGAGGGCGATCAGCCCCAGCATTTT
TRBD2	TRBV7-7	14	once	TRBJ2-7	CASSPKRGSYEQYF	TGTGCTAGCAGCCCAAAGCGGGGCTCCTACGAGCAGTACTTC
-	TRBV7-2	13	-	TRBJ1-2	CASSLTSVVGYTF	TGTGCCAGCAGCCTTACCTCGGTGGTTGGCTACACCTTC
-	TRBV28	12	-	TRBJ2-5	CASSREWYGQYF	TGTGCCAGCAGTCGCGAGTGGTATGGCCAGTACTTC
TRBD2	TRBV5-6	18	-	TRBJ2-1	CASSLALASGSSYNEQFF	TGTGCCAGCAGCTTGGCTCTTGCTAGCGGGAGTTCCTACAATGAGCAGTTCTTC
TRBD1	TRBV11-2	12	-	TRBJ1-1	CASSSQGVGAFF	TGTGCCAGCAGCTCCCAGGGGGTTGGAGCTTTCTTT
-	TRBV29-1	14	-	TRBJ1-1	CSVIERVLNTEAFF	TGCAGCGTTATCGAGCGCGTTTTGAACACTGAAGCTTTCTTT
-	TRBV2	14	-	TRBJ1-4	CASSDRTTNEKLFF	TGTGCCAGCAGCGACAGAACAACTAATGAAAAACTGTTTTTT
-	TRBV5-1	15	-	TRBJ2-5	CASSFNSGIQETQYF	TGCGCCAGCAGCTTTAACTCAGGGATCCAAGAGACCCAGTACTTC
TRBD1	TRBV6-1	14	few	TRBJ1-1	CASSDQGASGGAFF	TGTGCCAGCAGTGATCAGGGGGCCTCGGGAGGAGCTTTCTTT
TRBD2	TRBV9	15	-	TRBJ2-5	CASSVGVGRGETQYF	TGTGCCAGCAGCGTAGGGGTCGGGAGGGGAGAGACCCAGTACTTC
TRBD1	TRBV5-1	15	-	TRBJ2-3	CASSFRQGSTDTQYF	TGCGCCAGCAGCTTTCGACAGGGGAGCACAGATACGCAGTATTTT
-	TRBV11-2	15	-	TRBJ2-5	CASSNIQEGVETQYF	TGTGCCAGCAGCAACATTCAGGAGGGCGTAGAGACCCAGTACTTC
-	TRBV4-3	16	once	TRBJ2-2	CASSQSPGVRSGELFF	TGCGCCAGCAGCCAGTCTCCGGGGGTCCGGAGCGGGGAGCTGTTTTTT
-	TRBV18	12	-	TRBJ1-5	CASSRGGQPQHF	TGTGCCAGCTCACGGGGAGGACAGCCCCAGCATTTT
-	TRBV5-1	15	-	TRBJ1-1	CASRPGVIGGEEAFF	TGCGCCAGCAGGCCAGGGGTGATCGGGGGGGAGGAAGCTTTCTTT
-	TRBV11-2	13	-	TRBJ2-4	CASSLVHRDIQYF	TGTGCCAGCAGCTTAGTTCACAGGGACATTCAGTACTTC
TRBD2	TRBV27	15	-	TRBJ2-1	CASSLFLAGEPGQFF	TGTGCCAGCAGTTTATTTCTAGCGGGAGAGCCAGGGCAGTTCTTC
-	TRBV5-4	14	few	TRBJ2-7	CASSFGSLTGEQYF	TGTGCCAGCAGCTTCGGCTCCTTAACCGGGGAGCAGTACTTC
-	TRBV5-1	15	once	TRBJ1-3	CASSLQDPSGNTIYF	TGCGCCAGCAGCTTACAGGATCCCTCTGGAAACACCATATATTTT
TRBD2	TRBV29-1	15	few	TRBJ2-1	CSVIPGTSGFNEQFF	TGCAGCGTTATCCCCGGGACTAGCGGGTTTAATGAGCAGTTCTTC
-	TRBV27	15	-	TRBJ1-5	CASSLRGSSNQPQHF	TGTGCCAGCAGTTTAAGGGGATCAAGCAATCAGCCCCAGCATTTT
TRBD1	TRBV9	15	once	TRBJ1-3	CASSVQGADGNTIYF	TGTGCCAGCAGCGTACAGGGGGCTGATGGAAACACCATATATTTT
-	TRBV4-1	15	-	TRBJ2-5	CASSQGTATGETQYF	TGCGCCAGCAGCCAAGGGACAGCTACGGGAGAGACCCAGTACTTC
-	TRBV10-3	13	-	TRBJ2-1	CAIGRDNYNEQFF	TGTGCCATCGGGCGGGATAACTACAATGAGCAGTTCTTC
TRBD2	TRBV6-5	16	-	TRBJ2-1	CASSYHSGEGLCEQFF	TGTGCCAGCAGTTATCATTCGGGGGAGGGCCTCTGTGAGCAGTTCTTC
-	TRBV5-1	12	few	TRBJ2-2	CASSLGSGELFF	TGCGCCAGCAGCTTGGGGAGCGGGGAGCTGTTTTTT